This T cell receptor beta chain was documented in a study of T cells in Graves' hyperthyroidism and ophthalmopathy. Whole-study context: Sampling of peripheral blood happened at initial diagnosis, prior to any treatment. Overall study findings and caveats: Most clonotypes expanded in thyroid above 0.001 were likewise present in blood. Ophthalmopathy was model-predicted a median roughly 6.2 months pre-onset.

V was cut by 0 bases and J by 0 bases, with 10 bases left in between. CDR3 length: 15 amino acids. Germline CDR1 is SQVTM and CDR2 is ANQGSEA. This clonotype was recorded many times. Its antigen remains unknown. Over 18 months, lack of ophthalmopathy progression marked Graves' hyperthyroidism as stable. Researchers amplified the TCR beta CDR3 regions from RNA transcripts. Initially, a first-round RT-PCR of the TCR CDR3 employed the HTBI primer set. TCRdb independently ran MiXCR on the multiplex PCR reads; one entry per CDR3 protein. The table includes more than 650,000 distinct CDR3 sequences, roughly 15% detected once.

The origin of this receptor is a woman between 18 and 29 years old with Graves' hyperthyroidism. Input material: blood. The gene calls are TRBV29-1 and TRBJ2-3, with D unclear. The chain's CDR3 is CSVEDWRRSTDTQYF. The CDR3 DNA sequence: TGCAGCGTTGAAGATTGGAGAAGAAGCACAGATACGCAGTATTTT.